This paragraph covers one TCR beta chain sequence. What antigen it recognizes has not been identified. Per-base qualities were not stored, and no clone one base away is much larger. The CDR3 contains 14 residues, cysteine and phenylalanine counted. The entry retains the CDR3 DNA only, 42 bases that are in frame from base 1. Trimming removed 2 bases from V and 2 bases from J, leaving 7 bases between the germline ends. Reading the germline V gene gives CDR1 SGHTA and CDR2 FQGNSA. This sample stems from a study of cytomegalovirus exposure and HLA in healthy donors (dated by TCRdb to the late 2010s). Regarding the study in general: A later analysis indicated that the 130 or so validation repertoires were generated on the platform also employed for the 700 or so repertoires of the first cohort. To predict cytomegalovirus infection status, the study brought together high-throughput TCR immunosequencing, statistical association of individual TCRs with disease status, and machine learning. Besides the first cohort of about 730 subjects, a separate validation cohort made up of 120 or so different subjects was used. The study aimed to test whether signatures of past pathogen exposure could be identified by cataloging public T cell receptors.

What the research found in general, with its limitations: A few of the identified cytomegalovirus-associated TCR beta chains were confirmed in vitro to be specific for cytomegalovirus antigens. According to the authors, the approach could potentially be generalized to other disease states and immunological phenotypes. In both the original and validation cohorts, the classifier was reported to diagnose cytomegalovirus status with high specificity and sensitivity. Subsequent analysis determined that TCRs grouped into clusters in the first cohort also showed a tendency toward co-occurrence across the approximately 110 validation repertoires, and 85% to 95% of cluster scores exceeded 0. All 120 or so repertoires were used to score co-occurrence in the validation cohort in a later analysis, because that analysis had no HLA typing for the cohort. The study gave a list of more than 150 TCR beta chains associated with cytomegalovirus. Most TCR sequences were observed very rarely across donors, whereas some public TCRs were present in many individuals.

The method was the immunoSEQ multiplex PCR assay. As for the original processing: A statistical classification framework was built to diagnose cytomegalovirus status from the catalog of TCR beta chain sequences. TCRdb's version of the immuneACCESS table is confined to in-frame rearrangements and falls short of the full clone set. An unresolved V gene accounts for under half of the shortfall where checked; the remainder is of unknown origin. V and J calls and clone size are given by that table; D and trimming were obtained from the DNA. For this sample the table gives over 150,000 clones, of which just over 85% were detected only once. 2% to 2.5% of the sample rests with the top ten. The donors belonged to the validation cohort of roughly 120 subjects, which was separate from the 666-subject first cohort.

This clonotype was obtained from a human donor in good health. The chain joins TRBV7-2 to TRBJ1-3; the D gene assignment is ambiguous. Sequenced: PBMCs. The sequenced DNA is TGTGCCAGCAGCTTATCTCGTACTGGAAACACCATATATTTT. Translated, this is CASSLSRTGNTIYF. Full variable domain (CDR3 extended with the reference TRBV7-2 and TRBJ1-3 proteins): GAGVSQSPSNKVTEKGKDVELRCDPISGHTALYWYRQSLGQGLEFLIYFQGNSAPDKSGLPSDRFSAERTGGSVSTLTIQRTQQEDSAVYLCASSLSRTGNTIYFGEGSWLTVV.